A selection of T cell receptor beta chains follows, all from one sample in a study of OX40 agonist ivuxolimab in advanced cancers. Sequenced by immunoSEQ multiplex PCR; TCRdb stores in-frame clones only, minus some. The sample lists tens of thousands of clones; 70% to 90% were seen once. The sample was CD4+ or CD8+ T cells sorted from blood, taken in a trial of the OX40 agonist ivuxolimab. The receptors were sampled from an adult with an advanced solid tumor such as melanoma, head and neck, liver or kidney cancer. Each CDR3 is given with its conserved first and last residue. Each record gives: D gene, J gene, V gene, clone size, CDR3 DNA, CDR3 protein. D genes are given only for firm matches. Size is omitted from some rows. Given values are once, few, many or a class for expanded clones.

TRBD2,TRBJ2-3,TRBV5-1,NA,TGCGCCAGCACCTTCTTCCCCCCGGGGGGGTTGACAGATACGCAGTATTTT,CASTFFPPGGLTDTQYF
TRBD1,TRBJ1-6,TRBV14,once,TGTGCCAGCAGCATACAGGGGGCGGGTTCACCCCTCCACTTT,CASSIQGAGSPLHF
TRBD1,TRBJ1-5,TRBV7-9,NA,TGTGCCAGCAGTTTTAATACAGGGGACGGGCAGCCCCAGCATTTT,CASSFNTGDGQPQHF
NA,TRBJ2-1,TRBV10-1,NA,TGCGCCAGCAGTGAAAATTGGAATGAGCAGTTCTTC,CASSENWNEQFF
NA,TRBJ1-1,TRBV11-2,NA,TGTGCCAGCAGCGCCACGGGGGCTGGATACACTGAAGCTTTCTTT,CASSATGAGYTEAFF
NA,TRBJ1-2,TRBV9,NA,TGTGCCAGCAACCGAGGGTCCTCTAACTATGGCTACACCTTC,CASNRGSSNYGYTF
NA,TRBJ1-4,TRBV5-1,NA,TGCGCCAGCAGCTTAGGGGCTAATGAAAAACTGTTTTTT,CASSLGANEKLFF
TRBD1,TRBJ1-1,TRBV7-2,NA,TGTGCCAGCAGCCGGGACAGGGGGCAAAATGAAGCTTTCTTT,CASSRDRGQNEAFF
TRBD2,TRBJ2-7,TRBV7-2,NA,TGTGCCAGCACCCTTAGCGGGCATTCCTACGAGCAGTACTTC,CASTLSGHSYEQYF
NA,TRBJ2-7,TRBV27,NA,TGTGCCAGCAGGCTGACAGAGAGCACCTACGAGCAGTACTTC,CASRLTESTYEQYF
NA,TRBJ2-7,TRBV5-1,NA,TGCGCCAGCAGCTTGGGAACAGGGTTGCCGGAGCAGTACTTC,CASSLGTGLPEQYF
TRBD2,TRBJ2-5,TRBV6-6,NA,TGTGCCAGCAGACCCGGACTAGCGGGGTCTACCCAGTACTTC,CASRPGLAGSTQYF
NA,TRBJ1-1,TRBV6-1,NA,TGTGCCAGCAGTGGAGTGGGGGCTGCTGAAGCTTTCTTT,CASSGVGAAEAFF
NA,TRBJ2-5,TRBV28,NA,TGTGCCAGCACCAAACCAAAACAAGAGACCCAGTACTTC,CASTKPKQETQYF
NA,TRBJ2-1,TRBV15,NA,TGTGCCACCAGCAGAGAGTTTAGGTACAGTGACAATGAGCAGTTCTTC,CATSREFRYSDNEQFF
TRBD1,TRBJ1-1,TRBV19,NA,TGTGCCAGTAGTGGGGGGACAGGGCGCGCTGAAGCTTTCTTT,CASSGGTGRAEAFF
TRBD1,TRBJ1-1,TRBV9,NA,TGTGCCAGCAGCCGGACAGGGATGAACACTGAAGCTTTCTTT,CASSRTGMNTEAFF
TRBD1,TRBJ1-1,TRBV11-2,NA,TGTGCCAGCAGCTTAGGGGACAGGGATCGCACTGAAGCTTTCTTT,CASSLGDRDRTEAFF
TRBD2,TRBJ2-5,TRBV4-2,NA,TGTGCCAGCAGCCAAGACGGGCGGGGCCTAGCGGGGGGCTCCTCCCGCGAGACCCAGTACTTC,CASSQDGRGLAGGSSRETQYF
NA,TRBJ1-2,TRBV4-1,few,TGCGCCAGCAGCCGTCCGGCTGGGGGCTACACCTTC,CASSRPAGGYTF
NA,TRBJ1-1,TRBV19,NA,TGTGCCAGTAGTATAACGGGGGTAGGCACTGAAGCTTTCTTT,CASSITGVGTEAFF
NA,TRBJ1-1,TRBV16,NA,TGTGCCAGCAGACCCACAGGGAACACTGAAGCTTTCTTT,CASRPTGNTEAFF
TRBD1,TRBJ2-1,TRBV11-3,NA,TGTGCCAGCAGCCGAGGACAGGGGGCGTTCAATGAGCAGTTCTTC,CASSRGQGAFNEQFF
NA,TRBJ2-1,TRBV7-7,NA,TGTGCTAGCAGCCCCTTGGGGGGGCCGGTGGATGAGCAGTTCTTC,CASSPLGGPVDEQFF
NA,TRBJ2-2,TRBV2,NA,TGTGCCAGCAGACAGGATATCACCGGGGAGCTGTTTTTT,CASRQDITGELFF